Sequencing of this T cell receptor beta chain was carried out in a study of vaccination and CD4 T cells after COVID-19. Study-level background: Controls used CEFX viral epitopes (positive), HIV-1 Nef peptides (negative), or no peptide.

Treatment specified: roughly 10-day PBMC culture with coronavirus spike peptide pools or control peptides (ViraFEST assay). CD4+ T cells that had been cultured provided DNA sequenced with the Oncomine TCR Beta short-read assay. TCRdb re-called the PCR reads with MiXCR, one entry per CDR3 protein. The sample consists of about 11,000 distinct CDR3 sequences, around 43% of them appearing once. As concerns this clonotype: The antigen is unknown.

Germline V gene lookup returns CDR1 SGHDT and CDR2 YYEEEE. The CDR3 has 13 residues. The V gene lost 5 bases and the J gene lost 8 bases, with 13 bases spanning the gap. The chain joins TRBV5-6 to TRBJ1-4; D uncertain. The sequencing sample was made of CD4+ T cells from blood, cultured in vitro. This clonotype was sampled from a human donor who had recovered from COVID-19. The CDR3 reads CASRESGREKLFF. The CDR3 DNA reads TGTGCCAGCAGGGAATCTGGACGGGAAAAACTGTTTTTT.